A selection of T cell receptor beta chains follows, all from one sample in a study of cytomegalovirus exposure and HLA in healthy donors. Measured with immunoSEQ multiplex PCR; TCRdb has only the in-frame clones, and not every one. The sample records approximately 65,000 clones, about nine tenths being singletons. Sequencing used PBMCs. The receptors were sampled from a man between 18 and 29 years old in good health and CMV-seronegative. Each CDR3 is given with its conserved first and last residue. Each record gives: D gene, J gene, clone size, V gene, CDR3 length, CDR3 protein, CDR3 DNA. A D gene is named only where the DNA matches it firmly. Size values are once, few and many counts, or a class for expanded clones, and some rows have none.

. | TRBJ1-1 | . | TRBV28 | 14 | CASSLFRVNTEAFF | TGTGCCAGCAGTTTATTCAGGGTTAACACTGAAGCTTTCTTT
TRBD1 | TRBJ2-7 | once | TRBV28 | 14 | CASSRGQGLYEQYF | TGTGCCAGCAGTAGGGGACAGGGGCTGTACGAGCAGTACTTC
. | TRBJ2-5 | . | TRBV7-8 | 12 | CASSALQETQYF | TGTGCCAGCAGCGCCCTACAAGAGACCCAGTACTTC
TRBD2 | TRBJ2-7 | . | TRBV7-9 | 15 | CARAPLERGGYEQYF | TGTGCCAGGGCCCCCTTAGAGCGGGGCGGCTACGAGCAGTACTTC
. | TRBJ2-7 | . | TRBV4-3 | 15 | CASSLDSLGSYEQYF | TGCGCCAGCAGCCTAGACTCCCTCGGCTCCTACGAGCAGTACTTC
TRBD1 | TRBJ2-5 | once | TRBV18 | 15 | CASSPATGAFETQYF | TGTGCCAGCTCACCTGCGACAGGGGCCTTCGAGACCCAGTACTTC
. | TRBJ1-1 | . | TRBV28 | 13 | CASSSLGNTEAFF | TGTGCCAGCAGTTCCCTCGGGAACACTGAAGCTTTCTTT
TRBD1 | TRBJ2-7 | . | TRBV7-3 | 13 | CASSSTGGYEQYF | TGTGCCAGCAGCTCAACAGGGGGCTACGAGCAGTACTTC
. | TRBJ2-5 | . | TRBV4-3 | 15 | CASSPTGRGQETQYF | TGCGCCAGCAGCCCTACAGGCAGGGGCCAAGAGACCCAGTACTTC
TRBD2 | TRBJ2-7 | . | TRBV7-2 | 16 | CASSLDSGKSSYEQYF | TGTGCCAGCAGCTTAGATAGCGGGAAGAGCTCCTACGAGCAGTACTTC
TRBD2 | TRBJ2-2 | . | TRBV2 | 20 | CASSAFLRELRLAGDGELFF | TGTGCCAGCAGTGCTTTTCTCAGGGAGCTCCGACTAGCGGGAGACGGGGAGCTGTTTTTT
TRBD2 | TRBJ2-7 | once | TRBV4-2 | 18 | CASSPQGIGREPSYEQYF | TGTGCCAGCAGCCCTCAGGGTATCGGGAGGGAGCCCTCCTACGAGCAGTACTTC
. | TRBJ1-1 | . | TRBV6-6 | 14 | CASSYNTEGTEAFF | TGTGCCAGCAGTTATAATACTGAGGGTACTGAAGCTTTCTTT
. | TRBJ2-3 | . | TRBV9 | 16 | CASSVEGWDSTDTQYF | TGTGCCAGCAGCGTAGAGGGGTGGGACTCCACAGATACGCAGTATTTT
. | TRBJ2-7 | . | TRBV11-2 | 11 | CASSSSYEQYF | TGTGCCAGCAGCTCATCCTACGAGCAGTACTTC
. | TRBJ2-2 | . | TRBV4-3 | 15 | CASSQDMGGSGELFF | TGCGCCAGCAGCCAAGATATGGGGGGTTCCGGGGAGCTGTTTTTT
TRBD1 | TRBJ1-2 | . | TRBV30 | 15 | CAWSGGMTGFYGYTF | TGTGCCTGGAGTGGGGGGATGACAGGGTTTTATGGCTACACCTTC
TRBD2 | TRBJ2-6 | . | TRBV9 | 18 | CASRGHGREGPGANVLTF | TGTGCCAGCAGGGGACATGGGCGGGAGGGACCGGGGGCCAACGTCCTGACTTTC
. | TRBJ2-7 | . | TRBV5-1 | 14 | CASSLVGSSYEQYF | TGCGCCAGCAGCTTGGTCGGGTCTTCCTACGAGCAGTACTTC
TRBD1 | TRBJ1-5 | . | TRBV6-1 | 13 | CASRGTGNQPQHF | TGTGCCAGCAGAGGGACAGGCAATCAGCCCCAGCATTTT
TRBD1 | TRBJ2-4 | . | TRBV19 | 18 | CASSIQKQGSLAKNIQYF | TGTGCCAGTAGTATCCAAAAACAGGGGTCACTAGCCAAAAACATTCAGTACTTC
. | TRBJ1-1 | . | TRBV11-3 | 9 | CVPRAGAFF | TGTGTCCCAAGGGCGGGAGCTTTCTTT
TRBD2 | TRBJ2-2 | . | TRBV30 | 17 | CAWSVTPSGGGGGELFF | TGTGCCTGGAGTGTAACTCCTAGCGGGGGAGGCGGCGGGGAGCTGTTTTTT